The clone carrying this T cell receptor beta chain was seen more than once but under ten times. A TCRbeta library incorporating unique molecular identifiers was prepared. Via MiXCR, TCRdb re-called the PCR reads, giving one row per CDR3 protein. The profile shows roughly 610,000 distinct CDR3 sequences, 10% of them singletons. The record originates from a study of T-cell reconstitution after alpha-beta-depleted transplantation in children. Per the germline V gene, CDR1 is SGHAT and CDR2 is FQNNGV. The CDR3 sequence is 18 residues long. With V trimmed by 1 base and J by 5 bases, 11 bases remained unmatched.

The chain is built from TRBV11-2 and TRBJ2-2; the match to TRBD2 covers 9 bases. The sample consisted of PBMCs from the stem cell graft donor, taken from the stem cell graft. The receptor was derived from a human donor who donated a stem cell graft to a child with acute myeloid leukemia. The CDR3 bases are TGTGCCAGCAGCTTAGTCCCACCGGGACTAGCCTCGACCGGGGAGCTGTTTTTT. It codes for CASSLVPPGLASTGELFF.